Described below is a single T cell receptor (beta chain) sequence and its context. The antigen remains undetermined. With the 5' RACE reads reprocessed, TCRdb shows one record per CDR3 protein and no DNA. The sample's table shows about 160,000 distinct CDR3 sequences. This sample is part of a study of T cells expressing NK-cell markers. Whole-study context: Sorted T-cell subsets CD3+CD56+NKG2C+, CD3+CD56+NKG2C- and CD3+CD56-NKG2C+ were TCR beta-sequenced. The sequencing cohort of eight donors included seven HCMV-seropositive individuals and one seronegative individual. Regarding the study as a whole: About 1.0-7.0% of CD8+ T cells in 6 or 7 donors belonged to dominant NKG2C+ clonotypes.

This CDR3 is 16 amino acids long. CDR1 and CDR2 (germline): SQVTM, ANQGSEA. Sequenced input: blood T cells: a sorted CD56 or NKG2C T cell subset, CD4+ or CD8+ T cells, or bulk PBMC T cells (not recorded which). The chain joins TRBV29-1 to TRBJ2-7. The TCR was taken from a woman aged 18-70 years in good health. The CDR3 sequence: CSVVGRSSISSYEQYF.